This TCR beta chain was found in a study of control samples from healthy donors and cancer patients. This CDR3 spans 13 amino acids. V lost 4 bases and J lost 4, with 9 bases in between. Germline assignment: CDR1 SNHLY and CDR2 FYNNEI. TCRdb's table, derived via immunoSEQ multiplex PCR, lists solely in-frame clones and lacks some. The table lists about 93,000 clones, around 89% of them singletons, with about 15% in the top ten. The V call is TRBV2, the J call TRBJ2-3; either TRBD1 or TRBD2 may supply D (5 bases each). This TCR came from a woman in her seventies in good health. The specimen was blood. The CDR3, as DNA: TGTGCCAGCAGTGCCCGGGGACCAGATACGCAGTATTTT. Translated, it gives CASSARGPDTQYF.